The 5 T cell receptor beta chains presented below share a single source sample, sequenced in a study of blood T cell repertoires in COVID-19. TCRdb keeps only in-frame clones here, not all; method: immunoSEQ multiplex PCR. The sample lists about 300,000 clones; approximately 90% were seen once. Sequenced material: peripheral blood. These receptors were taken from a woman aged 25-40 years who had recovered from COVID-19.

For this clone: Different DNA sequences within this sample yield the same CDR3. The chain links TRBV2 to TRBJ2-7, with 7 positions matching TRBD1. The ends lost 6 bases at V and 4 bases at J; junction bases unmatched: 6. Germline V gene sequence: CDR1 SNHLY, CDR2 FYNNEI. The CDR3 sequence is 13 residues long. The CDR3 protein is CASSRDRAYEQYF. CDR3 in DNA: TGTGCCAGCAGCCGAGACAGGGCATACGAGCAGTACTTC.

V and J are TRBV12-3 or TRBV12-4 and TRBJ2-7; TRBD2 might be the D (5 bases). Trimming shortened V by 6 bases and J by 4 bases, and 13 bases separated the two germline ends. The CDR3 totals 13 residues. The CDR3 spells CASSLRGGYEQYF. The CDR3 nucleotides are TGTGCCAGCAGCCTTCGGGGTGGGTACGAGCAGTACTTC.

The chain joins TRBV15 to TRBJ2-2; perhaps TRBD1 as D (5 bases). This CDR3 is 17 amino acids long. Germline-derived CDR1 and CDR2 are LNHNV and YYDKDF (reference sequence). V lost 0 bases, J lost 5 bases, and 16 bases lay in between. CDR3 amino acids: CATSRDHGRVSTGELFF. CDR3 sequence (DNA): TGTGCCACCAGCAGAGATCACGGCAGGGTGTCGACCGGGGAGCTGTTTTTT.

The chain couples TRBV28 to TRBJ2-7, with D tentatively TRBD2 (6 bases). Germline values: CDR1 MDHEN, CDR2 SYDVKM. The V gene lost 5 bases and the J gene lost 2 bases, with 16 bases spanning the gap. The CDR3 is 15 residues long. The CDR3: CASSPRGTQAYEQYF. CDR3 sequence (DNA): TGTGCCAGCAGTCCTAGAGGGACTCAGGCCTACGAGCAGTACTTC.

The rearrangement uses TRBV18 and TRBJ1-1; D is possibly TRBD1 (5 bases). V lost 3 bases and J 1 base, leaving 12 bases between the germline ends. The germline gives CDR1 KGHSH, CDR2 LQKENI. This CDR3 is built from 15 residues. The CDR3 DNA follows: TGTGCCAGCTCACCTACGACAGACTCGAACACTGAAGCTTTCTTT. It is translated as CASSPTTDSNTEAFF.